These 29 T cell receptor beta chains were all obtained from the same sample, sequenced in a study of STAT3 mutations in large granular lymphocyte leukemia. General study findings and limits: Every T-LGLL patient had at least one immunodominant TCRbeta clonotype.

The data were produced by immunoSEQ multiplex PCR, yet TCRdb's version contains in-frame clones alone and is incomplete. The data hold under 35,000 clones, with roughly 80% observed a single time. No antigens are known for them. Sample: peripheral blood mononuclear cells. Receptors were obtained from a woman in her forties or fifties with T-cell large granular lymphocyte leukemia. Some clones in this sample may be carry-over from other donors' samples.

The genes are TRBV10-3 and TRBJ2-4, with D possibly being TRBD1 (6 bases). Germline CDR1 ENHRY, CDR2 SYGVKD. V was shortened by 4 bases and J by 2 bases, with 9 bases between the two germline ends. CDR3 length equals 14 residues. The CDR3 protein is CAISADRSKNIQYF. The CDR3 nucleotides read TGTGCCATCAGTGCCGACAGGTCCAAAAACATTCAGTACTTC.

This clone was counted a few times. The CDR3 is CASSLMRSGANVLTF. For the CDR3, the DNA is TGTGCCAGCAGCTTAATGAGGTCTGGGGCCAACGTCCTGACTTTC. The chain couples TRBV11-2 to TRBJ2-6; D is undetermined. Germline CDR1 and CDR2: SGHAT and FQNNGV. The V and J ends lost 2 bases and 1 base respectively, with 6 bases between them. This CDR3 spans 15 amino acids.

J is TRBJ2-5 and V is TRBV2; D gene uncertain. Trimming stripped 5 bases from V and 7 bases from J, with 17 bases between. CDR3 length: 14 residues. Germline V gene sequence: CDR1 SNHLY, CDR2 FYNNEI. DNA for the CDR3: TGTGCCAGCAGTACCTACTGGCAAGAAGGGACCCAGTACTTC. Translated, it gives CASSTYWQEGTQYF.

In DNA, the CDR3 is TGTGCCAGCAGTTTATTAAGTGACAGATCTTTCTTT. As protein: CASSLLSDRSFF. The chain combines TRBV28 with TRBJ1-1; possibly TRBD1 for D (5 bases). Germline V CDR1 and CDR2: MDHEN, SYDVKM. The germline V and J ends were trimmed by 1 base and 12 bases, with 12 bases remaining between them. CDR3 length: 12 residues.

V and J are TRBV6-6 and TRBJ2-7; D gene unclear. CDR3 length: 16 residues. V was pared by 5 bases and J by 0 bases, with 17 bases between. Germline V gene sequence: CDR1 MNHNY, CDR2 SVGAGI (reference sequence). CDR3 sequence: CASSPLRAGTSYEQYF. Here the CDR3 DNA reads TGTGCCAGCAGTCCTCTTCGGGCCGGCACCTCCTACGAGCAGTACTTC.

The V gene is TRBV7-2, the J gene TRBJ1-4; 7 bases fit TRBD1. V shed 4 bases and J 4 bases; nucleotides not matched to a gene: 3. The CDR3 has 14 amino acids. The germline V gene has CDR1 SGHTA and CDR2 FQGNSA. CDR3 bases: TGTGCCAGCAGCTGGGACAGTAATAATGAAAAACTGTTTTTT. This codes for CASSWDSNNEKLFF.

This clone was detected once. The genes are TRBV6-6 and TRBJ2-6; 9 nucleotides agree with TRBD1. CDR3 length: 15 residues. Germline CDR1 MNHNY, CDR2 SVGAGI (reference sequence). The junction had 2 bases not matched to a gene; V was cut back by 7 bases and J by 1 base. CDR3 in amino acids: CASTDRGSGANVLTF. CDR3 DNA sequence: TGTGCCAGCACCGACAGGGGGTCTGGGGCCAACGTCCTGACTTTC.

This clone appeared a few times. The genes are TRBV7-9 and TRBJ2-3; 10 bases map to TRBD2. Germline CDR1 and CDR2: SEHNR and FQNEAQ (reference sequence). V was pared by 1 base and J by 5 bases, with 6 bases of the junction left unmatched. The CDR3 is 16 residues long. The CDR3 coding sequence is TGTGCCAGCAGCTTAGTTACTAGCGGGACAGGAGATACGCAGTATTTT. Its protein is CASSLVTSGTGDTQYF.

The J gene is TRBJ1-2, the V gene TRBV5-6; D remains unclear. Trimming removed 0 bases from V and 3 bases from J, with 9 bases in between. CDR1 is SGHDT and CDR2 is YYEEEE in the germline V gene. The CDR3 runs to 14 residues. The CDR3 sequence: CASSLAWPHYGYTF. CDR3 bases: TGTGCCAGCAGCTTGGCCTGGCCTCACTATGGCTACACCTTC.

This chain connects TRBV27 to TRBJ2-1; D assignment may be TRBD1 or TRBD2 (5 bases each). Per germline, CDR1 MNHEY and CDR2 SMNVEV (reference sequence). The CDR3 is made up of 13 amino acids. V was pared by 7 bases and J by 4 bases, with 11 bases between. CDR3 sequence reads: CASTGTEYNEQFF. The CDR3 DNA is TGTGCCAGCACGGGGACCGAATACAATGAGCAGTTCTTC.

The rearrangement uses TRBV18 and TRBJ2-6; D remains ambiguous. Germline CDR1 KGHSH, CDR2 LQKENI. The CDR3 has 15 residues. The V gene lost 8 bases and the J gene lost 1 base, with 12 bases spanning the gap. The CDR3 DNA reads as TGTGCCAGCGGCGCCCAAGGTTCTGGGGCCAACGTCCTGACTTTC. It yields the protein CASGAQGSGANVLTF.

The chain joins TRBV27 to TRBJ2-7; TRBD2 matches 11 bases. J gave up 2 bases and V 2 bases, and 11 bases lay outside the gene matches. CDR3 size: 18 residues. Germline V gene lookup returns CDR1 MNHEY and CDR2 SMNVEV (reference sequence). CDR3 DNA: TGTGCCAGCAGTTTAACCCCGGGACTAGCGGACAAGCCCTACGAGCAGTACTTC. Translated: CASSLTPGLADKPYEQYF.

This sequence joins TRBV15 and TRBJ2-2; no clear D. The CDR3 runs to 14 residues. Germline lookup yields CDR1 LNHNV and CDR2 YYDKDF (reference sequence). V was cut by 0 bases and J by 2 bases, with 4 bases left in between. CDR3 sequence (DNA): TGTGCCACCAGCAGAGATCTTAACACCGGGGAGCTGTTTTTT. This gives the protein CATSRDLNTGELFF.

The chain recombines TRBV18 with TRBJ1-2; 9 bases align to TRBD1. CDR3 size: 16 residues. The germline V gene encodes CDR1 KGHSH and CDR2 LQKENI. The trim removed 6 bases at V and 2 bases at J, leaving 10 bases unmatched. The chain's CDR3 is CASSSGDRVRNYGYTF. The CDR3 bases are TGTGCCAGCTCGAGCGGGGACAGGGTTCGGAACTATGGCTACACCTTC.

The chain recombines TRBV7-9 with TRBJ2-2; TRBD1 is a possible D gene (6 bases). This CDR3 region has 13 residues. CDR1 is SEHNR, CDR2 FQNEAQ, per germline (reference sequence). Trimming stripped 5 bases from V and 7 bases from J, with 11 bases between. Here the CDR3 reads CASSRTVGGELFF. CDR3 DNA sequence: TGTGCCAGCAGCCGGACAGTTGGCGGGGAGCTGTTTTTT.

The genes are TRBV28 and TRBJ2-5, with D unclear. The CDR3 runs 15 residues. Trimming shortened V by 3 bases and J by 2 bases, and 13 bases separated the two germline ends. Looked up from germline, CDR1 is MDHEN and CDR2 is SYDVKM. The CDR3 protein is CASSFVGAGQETQYF. DNA of the CDR3: TGTGCCAGCAGTTTCGTTGGTGCCGGGCAAGAGACCCAGTACTTC.

The chain has TRBV30 and TRBJ2-1, with D unclear. The CDR3 is 14 amino acids. The V gene lost 0 bases and the J gene lost 6 bases, with 12 bases spanning the gap. Germline CDR1 and CDR2: GTSNPN and SVGIG (reference sequence). The CDR3 region has the DNA TGTGCCTGGAGTGTAACCGGGTTAGGCAATGAGCAGTTCTTC. This translates into CAWSVTGLGNEQFF.

The genes are TRBV18 and TRBJ1-5, with TRBD1 as a possible D gene (5 bases). The V gene's germline CDR1 is KGHSH and CDR2 LQKENI. V shed 6 bases and J shed 4 bases, with 13 bases lying between them. The CDR3 consists of 14 residues. CDR3 nucleotide sequence: TGTGCCAGCTCTCTGGACGGGACGAATCAGCCCCAGCATTTT. Translated, it gives CASSLDGTNQPQHF.

This chain uses TRBV28 with TRBJ2-7; D gene unclear. Germline V gene data show CDR1 as MDHEN and CDR2 as SYDVKM. With 5 bases removed from V and 0 bases from J, the gap between germline ends came to 5 bases. CDR3 size: 12 residues. The CDR3 DNA is TGTGCCAGCAGTGTAATCTCCTACGAGCAGTACTTC. Protein sequence: CASSVISYEQYF.

This chain links TRBV5-1 with TRBJ1-1; the match to TRBD1 covers 9 bases. Germline-derived CDR1 and CDR2 are SGHRS and YFSETQ. This CDR3 comprises 14 residues. J lost 12 bases, V lost 0 bases, and 9 bases had no gene match. CDR3 DNA sequence: TGCGCCAGCAGCTTGGAACCGGGACAGGGCGTTACTTTCTTT. Translation gives CASSLEPGQGVTFF.

V is TRBV28 and J is TRBJ2-6; D is unresolved. From germline, CDR1 is MDHEN and CDR2 SYDVKM. The CDR3 covers 14 residues. V lost 10 bases to trimming and J lost 0 bases, with 10 bases between them. In DNA, the CDR3 is TGTGCCACACAGACACTCTCTGGGGCCAACGTCCTGACTTTC. This gives the protein CATQTLSGANVLTF. Complete variable domain (other parts from reference TRBV28 and TRBJ2-6): DVKVTQSSRYLVKRTGEKVFLECVQDMDHENMFWYRQDPGLGLRLIYFSYDVKMKEKGDIPEGYSVSREKKERFSLILESASTNQTSMYLCATQTLSGANVLTFGAGSRLTVL.

The V gene is TRBV28, the J gene TRBJ2-1; possibly TRBD2 for D (6 bases). The CDR3 spans 11 residues. Trimming left V 5 bases short and J 15 bases short, with 14 bases between. Germline assignment: CDR1 MDHEN and CDR2 SYDVKM. CDR3 loop: CASSTTRVRFF. CDR3 DNA sequence: TGTGCCAGCAGTACGACTAGAGTCCGGTTCTTC. Looking up the rest from reference TRBV28 and TRBJ2-1 gives the full variable domain: DVKVTQSSRYLVKRTGEKVFLECVQDMDHENMFWYRQDPGLGLRLIYFSYDVKMKEKGDIPEGYSVSREKKERFSLILESASTNQTSMYLCASSTTRVRFFGPGTRLTVL.

The sample holds one count of this clone. The chain couples TRBV5-1 to TRBJ1-1; 8 nucleotides line up with TRBD1. J was trimmed by 4 bases and V by 3 bases; bases with no gene match: 8. The CDR3 runs to 15 residues. The germline V gene has CDR1 SGHRS and CDR2 YFSETQ. The CDR3 reads CASSSRTGMGTEAFF. CDR3 nucleotides: TGCGCCAGCAGCTCGCGGACAGGGATGGGCACTGAAGCTTTCTTT.

The count of this clone is one. The chain couples TRBV14 to TRBJ2-3; TRBD1 aligns across 7 bases. Germline CDR1 reads SGHDN; CDR2 reads FVKESK. The CDR3 loop spans 15 amino acids. V was clipped by 4 bases and J by 1 base; unmatched bases: 5. CDR3 in amino acids: CASSRQGFRTDTQYF. The CDR3 nucleotides read TGTGCCAGCAGCCGACAGGGCTTCCGCACAGATACGCAGTATTTT.

This chain uses TRBV13 with TRBJ2-3, with TRBD2 identical over 7 bases. Germline CDR1 PRHDT, CDR2 FYEKMQ (reference sequence). The CDR3 covers 16 residues. The ends lost 4 bases at V and 0 bases at J; junction bases unmatched: 7. This CDR3 reads CASSSLAASSTDTQYF. CDR3 DNA sequence: TGTGCCAGCAGCTCTCTAGCGGCCTCGAGCACAGATACGCAGTATTTT.

The rearrangement joins TRBV6-1 to TRBJ2-1, with 10 bases matching TRBD2. CDR1 and CDR2 from the germline V gene are MNHNS and SASEGT. Trimming cost V 8 bases and J 7 bases; bases outside gene matches: 8. This CDR3 has 14 amino acids. DNA for the CDR3: TGTGCCAGCCAGGGGCTAGCGGGAGTTAATGAGCAGTTCTTC. Amino acid sequence: CASQGLAGVNEQFF.

The chain's CDR3 is CASSPGGVNTEAFF. The CDR3 nucleotides are TGTGCCAGCTCACCAGGTGGGGTGAACACTGAAGCTTTCTTT. The chain employs TRBV18 and TRBJ1-1; D is uncertain. CDR1 is KGHSH and CDR2 is LQKENI in the germline V gene. The CDR3 runs 14 residues. With 2 bases removed from V and 0 bases from J, the gap between germline ends came to 7 bases. Full variable domain (outside the CDR3, taken from reference TRBV18 and TRBJ1-1): NAGVMQNPRHLVRRRGQEARLRCSPMKGHSHVYWYRQLPEEGLKFMVYLQKENIIDESGMPKERFSAEFPKEGPSILRIQQVVRGDSAAYFCASSPGGVNTEAFFGQGTRLTVV.

By sample share, this clone is medium-sized. The chain uses TRBV7-3 and TRBJ2-3, with TRBD2 as a possible D gene (5 bases). The CDR3 has 13 amino acids. The V gene's germline CDR1 is SGHTA and CDR2 FQGTGA. V was trimmed by 5 bases and J by 5 bases, leaving 11 bases between them. The CDR3 sequence is CASSTGSGDTQYF. The CDR3 nucleotides are TGTGCCAGCAGCACCGGAAGCGGAGATACGCAGTATTTT.

The chain employs TRBV14 and TRBJ1-2, with a weak D call TRBD1 (5 bases). Germline V gene lookup returns CDR1 SGHDN and CDR2 FVKESK. The CDR3 runs to 15 residues. Deletions cut 4 bases from V and 7 bases from J, with 19 bases between. The CDR3 region is CASSPTPIRGVGYTF. The DNA of the CDR3 is TGTGCCAGCAGCCCGACGCCAATCCGGGGGGTTGGCTACACCTTC.